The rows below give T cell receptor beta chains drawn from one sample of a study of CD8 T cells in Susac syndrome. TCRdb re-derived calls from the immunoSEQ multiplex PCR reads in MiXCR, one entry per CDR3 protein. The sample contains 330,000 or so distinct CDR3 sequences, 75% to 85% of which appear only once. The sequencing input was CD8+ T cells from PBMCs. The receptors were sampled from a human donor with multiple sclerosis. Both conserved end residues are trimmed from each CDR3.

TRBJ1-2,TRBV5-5,ASSPTRTVYGYT
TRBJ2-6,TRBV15,ATSRSARTIYPANVLT
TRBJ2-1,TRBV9,ASSVVAGNYNEQF
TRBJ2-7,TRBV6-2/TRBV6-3,ASSYPGLADIYEQY
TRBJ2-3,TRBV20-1,SARQTRGTTDTQY
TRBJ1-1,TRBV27,ASSPPNRGVAEAF
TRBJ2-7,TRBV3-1,ASSQGPGVSYEQY
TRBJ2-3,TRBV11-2,ASSSTGGTADTQY
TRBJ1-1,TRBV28,ASTLGQQNTEAF
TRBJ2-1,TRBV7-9,ARENMGHNEQF
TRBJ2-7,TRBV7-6,ASSQWTGADEQY
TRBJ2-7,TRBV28,ASSYGSNYEQY
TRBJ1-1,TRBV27,ASSSLQGARDTEAF
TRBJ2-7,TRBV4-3,ASSQALAGSYEQY
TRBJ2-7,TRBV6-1,ASSPSAAAYEQY
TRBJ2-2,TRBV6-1,ASRTTGIGAGELF
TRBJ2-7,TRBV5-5,ASSWRTGVAYEQY
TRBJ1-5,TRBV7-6,ASSSLGRGLSQPQH
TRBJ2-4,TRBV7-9,ASSLAPGNIQY
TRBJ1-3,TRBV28,ASSLLSARLGNTIY
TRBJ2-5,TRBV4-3,ASSQDGTGTQETQY
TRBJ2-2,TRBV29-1,SVGVAGVYTGELF